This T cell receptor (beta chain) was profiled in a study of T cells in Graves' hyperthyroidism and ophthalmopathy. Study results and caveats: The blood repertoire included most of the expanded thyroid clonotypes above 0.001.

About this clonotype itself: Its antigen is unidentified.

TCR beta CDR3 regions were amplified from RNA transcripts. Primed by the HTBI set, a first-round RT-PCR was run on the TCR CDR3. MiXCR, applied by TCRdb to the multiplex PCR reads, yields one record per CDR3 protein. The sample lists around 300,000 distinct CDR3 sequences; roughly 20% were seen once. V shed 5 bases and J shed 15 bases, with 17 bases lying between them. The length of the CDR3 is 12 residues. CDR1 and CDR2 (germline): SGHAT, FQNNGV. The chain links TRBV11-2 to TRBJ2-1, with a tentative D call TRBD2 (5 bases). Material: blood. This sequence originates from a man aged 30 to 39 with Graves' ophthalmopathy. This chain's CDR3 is CASSPSRALWFF. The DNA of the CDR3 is TGTGCCAGCAGCCCCTCGAGGGCTCTCTGGTTCTTC.